Below are 14 T cell receptor beta chains sequenced from a single sample in a study of T cell responses to AZD1222 COVID-19 vaccine. This table comes from immunoSEQ multiplex PCR, and its TCRdb copy is limited to in-frame clones, with some not included. The sample lists some 180,000 clones, roughly nine tenths occurring once. The source was peripheral blood, collected 28 days after the second AZD1222 dose. These receptors were taken from an adult who received the AZD1222 COVID-19 vaccine.

The chain carries TRBV10-3 and TRBJ1-3; TRBD1 is a possible D gene (6 bases). Germline CDR1 is ENHRY and CDR2 is SYGVKD. CDR3 length: 15 residues. The V and J ends lost 11 bases and 0 bases respectively, with 17 bases between them. This CDR3 is CASRDIADSGNTIYF. For the CDR3, the DNA is TGTGCCTCACGGGACATCGCAGACTCTGGAAACACCATATATTTT.

This rearrangement joins TRBV19 to TRBJ1-3, with D possibly TRBD1 on 5 matching bases. This CDR3 is built from 14 residues. V shed 7 bases and J shed 0 bases, with 10 bases lying between them. Per germline, CDR1 LNHDA and CDR2 SQIVND (reference sequence). This CDR3 reads CASNPGISGNTIYF. The CDR3 DNA reads TGTGCCAGTAATCCAGGGATCTCTGGAAACACCATATATTTT.

The genes are TRBV9 and TRBJ1-2; D remains ambiguous. Germline lookup yields CDR1 SGDLS and CDR2 YYNGEE. With 4 bases removed from V and 8 bases from J, the gap between germline ends came to 12 bases. The CDR3 consists of 12 residues. The CDR3 DNA reads TGTGCCAGCAGCTCAACCCGCGACGGCTACACCTTC. This translates into CASSSTRDGYTF.

The gene calls are TRBV7-9 and TRBJ2-5, with D perhaps matching TRBD1 (6 bases). The germline gives CDR1 SEHNR, CDR2 FQNEAQ (reference sequence). V lost 1 base and J lost 2, with 17 bases in between. The CDR3 runs to 17 residues. The CDR3 bases are TGTGCCAGCAGCTTAGGAGGTATATCGGACAGACAAGAGACCCAGTACTTC. Residues: CASSLGGISDRQETQYF. The full variable domain, rest sourced from reference TRBV7-9 and TRBJ2-5, is DTGVSQNPRHKITKRGQNVTFRCDPISEHNRLYWYRQTLGQGPEFLTYFQNEAQLEKSRLLSDRFSAERPKGSFSTLEIQRTEQGDSAMYLCASSLGGISDRQETQYFGPGTRLLVL.

The rearrangement joins TRBV5-6 to TRBJ1-3; D remains ambiguous. CDR1 SGHDT and CDR2 YYEEEE come from the germline V gene. The length of the CDR3 is 16 residues. V lost 0 bases and J lost 1, with 11 bases in between. The CDR3 here is CASSLGVLGSGNTIYF. CDR3 coding DNA: TGTGCCAGCAGCTTGGGGGTGTTAGGGTCTGGAAACACCATATATTTT.

Here the CDR3 reads CASSQENTGELFF. CDR3 bases: TGCGCCAGCAGCCAAGAAAACACCGGGGAGCTGTTTTTT. The V gene is TRBV4-1, the J gene TRBJ2-2; the D is unclear. From germline, CDR1 is MGHRA and CDR2 YSYEKL. With 0 bases removed from V and 2 bases from J, the gap between germline ends came to 1 base. The CDR3 sequence is 13 residues long.

The genes are TRBV5-5 and TRBJ2-5, with TRBD2 matching over 9 bases. Looked up from germline, CDR1 is SGHKS and CDR2 is YYEKEE (reference sequence). CDR3 length equals 15 residues. The V and J ends lost 1 base and 8 bases, in that order; junction bases with no gene match: 9. The CDR3 loop is CASSLTTGTSLTQYF. CDR3 DNA: TGTGCCAGCAGCTTGACGACCGGGACTAGCTTAACCCAGTACTTC. The entire variable domain, with the rest obtained from reference TRBV5-5 and TRBJ2-5, is as follows: DAGVTQSPTHLIKTRGQQVTLRCSPISGHKSVSWYQQVLGQGPQFIFQYYEKEERGRGNFPDRFSARQFPNYSSELNVNALLLGDSALYLCASSLTTGTSLTQYFGPGTRLLVL.

V is TRBV4-1 and J is TRBJ1-6; tentatively, D is TRBD1 (5 bases). This CDR3 contains 12 residues. Deletions cut 0 bases from V and 16 bases from J, with 10 bases between. CDR1 MGHRA and CDR2 YSYEKL come from the germline V gene. The CDR3 DNA reads as TGCGCCAGCAGCCAAGACCGGGACCGGCTCCACTTT. It translates to CASSQDRDRLHF.

The chain employs TRBV7-8 and TRBJ2-7, with D maybe TRBD1 (6 bases). The CDR3 has 14 amino acids. Germline loops: CDR1 SGHVS, CDR2 FQNEAQ. Trimming took off 5 bases at V and 3 bases at J, with 14 bases between the two ends. CDR3 sequence: CASSRRGLGYEQYF. The CDR3 DNA is TGTGCCAGCAGCCGCAGGGGTTTGGGCTACGAGCAGTACTTC.

The J gene is TRBJ1-1, the V gene TRBV6-6; perhaps TRBD1 as D (6 bases). In germline, CDR1 is MNHNY, CDR2 SVGAGI (reference sequence). With 5 bases removed from V and 6 bases from J, the gap between germline ends came to 16 bases. The length of the CDR3 is 14 residues. The CDR3 coding sequence is TGTGCCAGCAGTATCCAACCGGGACAATCTGAAGCTTTCTTT. Amino acid sequence: CASSIQPGQSEAFF.

The V gene is TRBV5-4, the J gene TRBJ1-5, with D possibly being TRBD1 (6 bases). The V and J ends lost 2 bases and 1 base respectively, with 10 bases between them. This CDR3 is 15 amino acids long. Germline CDR1 is SGHNT and CDR2 is YYREEE (reference sequence). CDR3 protein: CASSLQGVSNQPQHF. CDR3 nucleotide sequence: TGTGCCAGCAGCTTACAGGGAGTGAGCAATCAGCCCCAGCATTTT.

CDR3 DNA sequence: TGTGCCAGCAGTTACATCGGGAGGACCGGCGAGCAGTACTTC. Its protein is CASSYIGRTGEQYF. The chain employs TRBV6-5 and TRBJ2-7, with 7 nucleotides matching TRBD2. Germline assignment: CDR1 MNHEY and CDR2 SVGAGI. The CDR3 covers 14 residues. V lost 2 bases, J lost 6 bases, and 7 bases stayed unmatched.

This clone was counted a few times. V gene TRBV12-3 or TRBV12-4 combines with J gene TRBJ2-5; D uncertain. The CDR3 covers 13 residues. V lost 6 bases and J 0 bases, leaving 8 bases between the germline ends. The CDR3 sequence: CASRRRDQETQYF. The CDR3 region has the DNA TGTGCCAGCAGAAGACGGGACCAAGAGACCCAGTACTTC.

This rearrangement joins TRBV6-5 to TRBJ2-3, with TRBD2 identical over 7 bases. The CDR3 spans 15 residues. Germline V gene data show CDR1 as MNHEY and CDR2 as SVGAGI. V was pared by 5 bases and J by 0 bases, with 5 bases of the junction left unmatched. CDR3 in DNA: TGTGCCAGCAGTCGAGTGGGGGGGAGCACAGATACGCAGTATTTT. Translation: CASSRVGGSTDTQYF.